The present T cell receptor (beta chain) was sequenced within a study of blood T cell repertoires in COVID-19 (TCRdb year 2020). For the study in its entirety: Samples from collaborators originated in the United States, Italy and Spain and spanned both the acute and convalescent phases of COVID-19. A de-identified subject ID, COVID-19 status, age in years and sex were almost always included in the sample metadata. Deeply sampled blood TCRbeta repertoires from subjects exposed to, actively infected with, or recovered from COVID-19 were included in the dataset. Where available, HLA class I and class II types were taken from metadata supplied by the sample provider and were not determined by assay-based typing. Samples were obtained from the ongoing ImmuneRACE study (first 160 participants) and from 1,254 subjects provided by 6 global collaborators. The material from the prospective study consisted of cDNA or gDNA derived from T cells, B-cell-depleted T cells, or PBMCs. The repertoires were released in a freely available public database intended as a resource for research on the immune response to SARS-CoV-2. Study-level results and caveats: How much clinical and demographic metadata was included differed by source and by participant, and the metadata was provided uncurated.

Trimming removed 0 bases from V and 6 bases from J; the gene matches leave 5 bases unexplained. CDR1 is given as SGHAT and CDR2 as FQNNGV, both from the germline V gene. The CDR3 spans 17 residues, from the cysteine through the phenylalanine. The read is trimmed to its CDR3 DNA, 51 bases read in frame from base 1. At one collaborating source in Seattle, patients were enrolled during active infection and were followed longitudinally through the course of disease. Collaborating institutions collected whole blood in K2EDTA tubes following their own protocols. Collaborator samples were shipped for TCRbeta analysis as frozen whole blood, isolated PBMCs, or DNA extracted from either sample type. As for this clone: Its antigen is still unknown. Per-nucleotide qualities are absent, and no much larger clonotype sits a single base away.

The immunoSEQ Assay, a bias-controlled multiplex PCR, was used to amplify TCRbeta CDR3 regions from genomic DNA. As for the authors' bioinformatics: The number of nucleated cells in each sample was estimated by amplification of reference gene primers within the assay. Sequence reads were collapsed and filtered to measure the absolute abundance of every unique TCRbeta CDR3 rearrangement. For each sample, productive Simpson clonality was calculated as the square root of Simpson's diversity index over productive rearrangements. This is the immuneACCESS table as TCRdb keeps it, with only in-frame sequences that have V and J called. A part of the clones is gone; compared with another copy, unresolved V genes explain less than half, and the rest is unexplained. V, J and clone size derive from that table, while D and trimming were established from the DNA sequence. The sample includes approximately 75,000 clones, with roughly 84% observed a single time. The ten largest clonotypes hold 6.9% of the sample.

The sequence joins TRBV11-2 to TRBJ1-6, with 10 bases matching TRBD1. This clonotype originated in a man aged 25-40 years with COVID-19, enrolled during active disease. Material: peripheral blood. CDR3 loop: CASSLELRQGANSPLHF. The DNA sequence follows: TGTGCCAGCAGCTTAGAGTTAAGACAGGGGGCTAATTCACCCCTCCACTTT. When the CDR3 is completed using the reference TRBV11-2 and TRBJ1-6 genes on either side, the full variable domain is EAGVAQSPRYKIIEKRQSVAFWCNPISGHATLYWYQQILGQGPKLLIQFQNNGVVDDSQLPKDRFSAERLKGVDSTLKIQPAKLEDSAVYLCASSLELRQGANSPLHFGNGTRLTVT.